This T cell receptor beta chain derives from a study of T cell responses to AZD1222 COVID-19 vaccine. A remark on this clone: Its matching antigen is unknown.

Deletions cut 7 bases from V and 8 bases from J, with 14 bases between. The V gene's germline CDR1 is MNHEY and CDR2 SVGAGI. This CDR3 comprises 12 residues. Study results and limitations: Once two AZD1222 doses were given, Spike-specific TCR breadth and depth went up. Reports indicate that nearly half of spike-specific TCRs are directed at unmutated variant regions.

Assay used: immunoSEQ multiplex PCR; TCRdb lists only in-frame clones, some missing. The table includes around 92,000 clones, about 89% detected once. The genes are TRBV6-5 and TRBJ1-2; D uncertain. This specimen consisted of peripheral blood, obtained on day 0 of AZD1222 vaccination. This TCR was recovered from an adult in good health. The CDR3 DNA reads TGTGCCAGCAACCCCCCCGCGGGAGGCTACACCTTC. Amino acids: CASNPPAGGYTF.